This T cell receptor beta chain derives from a study of blood T cells in healthy people across ages. Germline assignment: CDR1 MNHEY and CDR2 SVGEGT. The CDR3 contains 14 residues. With 5 bases removed from V and 1 base from J, the gap between germline ends came to 12 bases. A J-beta primer mix and a sample-barcoded 5' primer were used in a second PCR of roughly 6 to 12 cycles. Through a template-switch adaptor with 12 random nucleotides, each cDNA molecule received a tag. One entry per CDR3 protein results from TCRdb running MiXCR on the 5' RACE reads. The data contain 1.5 million to 2 million distinct CDR3 sequences, just under 50% of them seen just once; the ten biggest clones take up 2.1%. This clonotype was observed a handful of times. Total RNA, at least 5.5 micrograms per sample, came from PBMCs.

This sequence joins TRBV6-2 or TRBV6-3 and TRBJ2-7; D perhaps matches TRBD1 (5 bases). The receptor comes from a middle-aged woman in good health. The specimen sequenced was blood. The CDR3 DNA sequence: TGTGCCAGCAGTATATTCACAGGTTCCTACGAGCAGTACTTC. Protein: CASSIFTGSYEQYF.